The rows below give T cell receptor beta chains drawn from one sample of a study of cytomegalovirus exposure and HLA in healthy donors. Sequencing used immunoSEQ multiplex PCR; TCRdb keeps in-frame clones, though not all of them. In the table there are under 150,000 clones, roughly 63% of which are singletons. The sequenced sample consisted of PBMCs. Receptors originate from a man younger than 45 in good health and CMV-seropositive. The CDR3 runs from the conserved cysteine through the conserved F or W. D genes are given only for firm matches. Only part of the rows carry a size: once, few, many, or a class if the clone is expanded.

v_gene: TRBV6-5; len: 16; j_gene: TRBJ1-1; abundance: -; d_gene: -; CDR3nt: TGTGCCAGCAGTTCCTCGTGGGCGACCCCCTCTTCTGAAGCTTTCTTT; CDR3aa: CASSSSWATPSSEAFF
v_gene: TRBV7-6; len: 14; j_gene: TRBJ2-7; abundance: -; d_gene: -; CDR3nt: TGTGCCAGCAGCTTAGGGGCTAGCCCTAGAGAGCAGTACTTC; CDR3aa: CASSLGASPREQYF
v_gene: TRBV2; len: 19; j_gene: TRBJ2-1; abundance: -; d_gene: TRBD1; CDR3nt: TGTGCCAGCAGTGAGGTCCCCGGGACAGGGAAGATCCCCTACAATGAGCAGTTCTTC; CDR3aa: CASSEVPGTGKIPYNEQFF
v_gene: TRBV6-5; len: 15; j_gene: TRBJ2-1; abundance: -; d_gene: TRBD1; CDR3nt: TGTGCCAGCAGGTCCTCCGGGACAGGGTCTTATGAGCAGTTCTTC; CDR3aa: CASRSSGTGSYEQFF
v_gene: TRBV6-5; len: 13; j_gene: TRBJ2-5; abundance: once; d_gene: -; CDR3nt: TGTGCCAGCAGCCGGACTATCCAAGAGACCCAGTACTTC; CDR3aa: CASSRTIQETQYF
v_gene: TRBV5-1; len: 16; j_gene: TRBJ2-5; abundance: few; d_gene: TRBD1; CDR3nt: TGCGCCAGCAGCTCTCTCGGACAGGGGGCAGGTGAGACCCAGTACTTC; CDR3aa: CASSSLGQGAGETQYF
v_gene: TRBV10-3; len: 18; j_gene: TRBJ1-2; abundance: few; d_gene: TRBD1; CDR3nt: TGTGCCATCAGTGAGTCGTACCTCATTCGACGGACAGGGGGGGGCTACACCTTC; CDR3aa: CAISESYLIRRTGGGYTF
v_gene: TRBV7-8; len: 15; j_gene: TRBJ2-1; abundance: -; d_gene: TRBD2; CDR3nt: TGTGCCAGCAGCCCAGGACTAGCGGACTACAATGAGCAGTTCTTC; CDR3aa: CASSPGLADYNEQFF
v_gene: TRBV2; len: 15; j_gene: TRBJ2-3; abundance: -; d_gene: TRBD2; CDR3nt: TGTGCCAGCAGGAAACTAGCGGGAGACACAGATACGCAGTATTTT; CDR3aa: CASRKLAGDTDTQYF
v_gene: TRBV19; len: 14; j_gene: TRBJ1-1; abundance: -; d_gene: TRBD1; CDR3nt: TGTGCCAGTAGTGTGACAGGGGTGAACACTGAAGCTTTCTTT; CDR3aa: CASSVTGVNTEAFF
v_gene: TRBV27; len: 15; j_gene: TRBJ2-3; abundance: -; d_gene: -; CDR3nt: TGTGCCAGCAGTTTGCAACAGGACAGCACAGATACGCAGTATTTT; CDR3aa: CASSLQQDSTDTQYF
v_gene: TRBV2; len: 16; j_gene: TRBJ2-1; abundance: few; d_gene: TRBD2; CDR3nt: TGTGCCAGCAGTGGTACTAGCGGGAGTACCGGCAATGAGCAGTTCTTC; CDR3aa: CASSGTSGSTGNEQFF
v_gene: TRBV6-5; len: 14; j_gene: TRBJ2-7; abundance: few; d_gene: TRBD1; CDR3nt: TGTGCCAGCAGTGGTGGACAGGAGCCCTACGAGCAGTACTTC; CDR3aa: CASSGGQEPYEQYF
v_gene: TRBV4-1; len: 19; j_gene: TRBJ2-1; abundance: -; d_gene: TRBD2; CDR3nt: TGCGCCAGCAGCCACGACCCCTCCATAGCGGGAGGAACCTACAATGAGCAGTTCTTC; CDR3aa: CASSHDPSIAGGTYNEQFF
v_gene: TRBV2; len: 15; j_gene: TRBJ2-1; abundance: -; d_gene: TRBD2; CDR3nt: TGTGCCAGCAGTGGAGCGGGAGAAGGTAGAAATGAGCAGTTCTTC; CDR3aa: CASSGAGEGRNEQFF
v_gene: TRBV5-4; len: 15; j_gene: TRBJ2-3; abundance: -; d_gene: -; CDR3nt: TGTGCCAGCAGCCGACCGGGAGATGGGGCAGATACGCAGTATTTT; CDR3aa: CASSRPGDGADTQYF
v_gene: TRBV2; len: 14; j_gene: TRBJ2-7; abundance: -; d_gene: TRBD1; CDR3nt: TGTGCCAGCAGCGCCGACAGGGGGATCTACGAGCAGTACTTC; CDR3aa: CASSADRGIYEQYF
v_gene: TRBV28; len: 16; j_gene: TRBJ1-2; abundance: -; d_gene: -; CDR3nt: TGTGCCAGCAGTTTAGGAGGGGACTTAGGGGACTATGGCTACACCTTC; CDR3aa: CASSLGGDLGDYGYTF
v_gene: TRBV28; len: 16; j_gene: TRBJ2-7; abundance: -; d_gene: TRBD1; CDR3nt: TGTGCCAGCAGTTCCGCTCCCGGGACAGGGATCTACGAGCAGTACTTC; CDR3aa: CASSSAPGTGIYEQYF
v_gene: TRBV10-3; len: 15; j_gene: TRBJ1-1; abundance: -; d_gene: -; CDR3nt: TGTGCCATCAGTGAGTCGTGGGGGGGAAACACTGAAGCTTTCTTT; CDR3aa: CAISESWGGNTEAFF
v_gene: TRBV4-2; len: 13; j_gene: TRBJ2-7; abundance: -; d_gene: -; CDR3nt: TGTGCCAGCAGCGTCACGGCAGGCTACGAGCAGTACTTC; CDR3aa: CASSVTAGYEQYF
v_gene: TRBV2; len: 14; j_gene: TRBJ2-7; abundance: -; d_gene: TRBD2; CDR3nt: TGTGCCACCCGTTCTAGCGGGAGTTCGGACGAGCAGTACTTC; CDR3aa: CATRSSGSSDEQYF
v_gene: TRBV11-2; len: 15; j_gene: TRBJ1-2; abundance: -; d_gene: TRBD1; CDR3nt: TGTGCCAGCAGCTTTCCACAGGGGACAGGGTTGGGCTACACCTTC; CDR3aa: CASSFPQGTGLGYTF
v_gene: TRBV19; len: 16; j_gene: TRBJ1-2; abundance: -; d_gene: -; CDR3nt: TGTGCCAGTAGCTCAATAACGGGGAGCGCTGGCTATGGCTACACCTTC; CDR3aa: CASSSITGSAGYGYTF
v_gene: TRBV15; len: 16; j_gene: TRBJ2-7; abundance: once; d_gene: TRBD2; CDR3nt: TGTGCCACCAGCAGACCCGGACTAGCGGGAGCAGACGAGCAGTACTTC; CDR3aa: CATSRPGLAGADEQYF
v_gene: TRBV11-2; len: 18; j_gene: TRBJ2-1; abundance: few; d_gene: TRBD2; CDR3nt: TGTGCCAGCAGCTTACATCTGACTAGCGGGGTGGCCTACAATGAGCAGTTCTTC; CDR3aa: CASSLHLTSGVAYNEQFF
v_gene: TRBV6-6; len: 16; j_gene: TRBJ2-1; abundance: -; d_gene: -; CDR3nt: TGTGCCAGCAGCCTCCCGGTGGGACATGACCTATATGAGCAGTTCTTC; CDR3aa: CASSLPVGHDLYEQFF
v_gene: TRBV2; len: 16; j_gene: TRBJ1-3; abundance: -; d_gene: TRBD1; CDR3nt: TGTGCCAGCAGTCTCCAGACAGGGCACTCTGGAAACACCATATATTTT; CDR3aa: CASSLQTGHSGNTIYF
v_gene: TRBV29-1; len: 14; j_gene: TRBJ1-2; abundance: -; d_gene: TRBD1; CDR3nt: TGCAGCGCCTGGAACAGGGGGGTAAACTATGGCTACACCTTC; CDR3aa: CSAWNRGVNYGYTF
v_gene: TRBV6-5; len: 14; j_gene: TRBJ2-7; abundance: -; d_gene: -; CDR3nt: TGTGCCAGCAGTTTCGGAGACAGCCCCTACGAGCAGTACTTC; CDR3aa: CASSFGDSPYEQYF
v_gene: TRBV10-3; len: 11; j_gene: TRBJ2-1; abundance: -; d_gene: -; CDR3nt: TGTGCCATCGCACTTTCTGATGAGCAGTTCTTC; CDR3aa: CAIALSDEQFF
v_gene: TRBV6-5; len: 15; j_gene: TRBJ2-5; abundance: few; d_gene: -; CDR3nt: TGTGCCAGCAGTTACGCATACGCGGGTCAGGAGACCCAGTACTTC; CDR3aa: CASSYAYAGQETQYF
v_gene: TRBV7-9; len: 15; j_gene: TRBJ2-1; abundance: few; d_gene: TRBD1; CDR3nt: TGTGCCAGCAGCACCGGGACAGGGGGCTACAATGAGCAGTTCTTC; CDR3aa: CASSTGTGGYNEQFF
v_gene: TRBV4-2; len: 17; j_gene: TRBJ1-1; abundance: -; d_gene: TRBD1; CDR3nt: TGTGCCAGCAGCTCCACAGGGGGCCCCCCAGGGAACACTGAAGCTTTCTTT; CDR3aa: CASSSTGGPPGNTEAFF
v_gene: TRBV28; len: 16; j_gene: TRBJ1-2; abundance: -; d_gene: -; CDR3nt: TGTGCCAGCAGTTTATTTCGTGTCGGGAGGGCCTATGGCTACACCTTC; CDR3aa: CASSLFRVGRAYGYTF
v_gene: TRBV5-1; len: 13; j_gene: TRBJ1-2; abundance: -; d_gene: TRBD1; CDR3nt: TGCGCCAGCAGCACGGGACAGGGGATCCGCTACACCTTC; CDR3aa: CASSTGQGIRYTF
v_gene: TRBV28; len: 16; j_gene: TRBJ2-1; abundance: -; d_gene: -; CDR3nt: TGTGCCAGCAGTGGCCGACAGAAACTCTCCTACAATGAGCAGTTCTTC; CDR3aa: CASSGRQKLSYNEQFF
v_gene: TRBV6-5; len: 14; j_gene: TRBJ2-2; abundance: -; d_gene: -; CDR3nt: TGTGCCAGCAGGTGGCAGGGTAACACCGGGGAGCTGTTTTTT; CDR3aa: CASRWQGNTGELFF
v_gene: TRBV13; len: 14; j_gene: TRBJ1-1; abundance: -; d_gene: -; CDR3nt: TGTGCCAGCAGCTTAGGGCCTGAGGACACTGAAGCTTTCTTT; CDR3aa: CASSLGPEDTEAFF
v_gene: TRBV2; len: 14; j_gene: TRBJ1-4; abundance: -; d_gene: -; CDR3nt: TGTGCCAGCATGCGGGGATTGGGGTATGAAAAACTGTTTTTT; CDR3aa: CASMRGLGYEKLFF
v_gene: TRBV15; len: 14; j_gene: TRBJ2-7; abundance: -; d_gene: -; CDR3nt: TGTGCCACCAGCAGAGACAGGGCTTCCTACGAGCAGTACTTC; CDR3aa: CATSRDRASYEQYF
v_gene: TRBV7-9; len: 16; j_gene: TRBJ2-3; abundance: -; d_gene: -; CDR3nt: TGTGCCAGCAGCTTAGCTACTAGATCGCTCGACGATACGCAGTATTTT; CDR3aa: CASSLATRSLDDTQYF
v_gene: TRBV18; len: 15; j_gene: TRBJ2-7; abundance: -; d_gene: TRBD1; CDR3nt: TGTGCCAGCTCACCCCGGGACAGCAATCCCTACGAGCAGTACTTC; CDR3aa: CASSPRDSNPYEQYF
v_gene: TRBV7-9; len: 16; j_gene: TRBJ1-5; abundance: -; d_gene: -; CDR3nt: TGTGCCAGCAGCTATTCCGGGCCCGGGGACAATCAGCCCCAGCATTTT; CDR3aa: CASSYSGPGDNQPQHF
v_gene: TRBV9; len: 19; j_gene: TRBJ2-1; abundance: -; d_gene: TRBD2; CDR3nt: TGTGCCAGCAGCGTAAGACTAGCGGGAGGGCCTTATAATGACAATGAGCAGTTCTTC; CDR3aa: CASSVRLAGGPYNDNEQFF
v_gene: TRBV10-3; len: 14; j_gene: TRBJ2-2; abundance: -; d_gene: -; CDR3nt: TGTGCCATCGCCCCAGGGGTCAACACCGGGGAGCTGTTTTTT; CDR3aa: CAIAPGVNTGELFF
v_gene: TRBV10-3; len: 18; j_gene: TRBJ1-5; abundance: -; d_gene: -; CDR3nt: TGTGCCATCAGTGAGTCTATACTAGCGGGACCCAACACAGATACGCAGCATTTT; CDR3aa: CAISESILAGPNTDTQHF
v_gene: TRBV11-3; len: 17; j_gene: TRBJ1-4; abundance: -; d_gene: -; CDR3nt: TGTGCCAGCAGCTTACCCCTCCCCCAGGGAACTAATGAAAAACTGTTTTTT; CDR3aa: CASSLPLPQGTNEKLFF
v_gene: TRBV9; len: 15; j_gene: TRBJ1-3; abundance: -; d_gene: -; CDR3nt: TGTGCCAGCACCATCGACGGAGGCTCCGGAAACACCATATATTTT; CDR3aa: CASTIDGGSGNTIYF
v_gene: TRBV28; len: 12; j_gene: TRBJ2-7; abundance: -; d_gene: -; CDR3nt: TGTGCCAGCAGTTTTCGGGTTTACGAGCAGTACTTC; CDR3aa: CASSFRVYEQYF
v_gene: TRBV10-3; len: 17; j_gene: TRBJ2-7; abundance: -; d_gene: TRBD1; CDR3nt: TGTGCCATCAGTGAGTCAGTTTTCCGGGACAGGGGCTACGAGCAGTACTTC; CDR3aa: CAISESVFRDRGYEQYF
v_gene: TRBV27; len: 16; j_gene: TRBJ2-6; abundance: -; d_gene: TRBD1; CDR3nt: TGTGCCAGCAGTAGGGACAGGAGCTCTGGGGCCAACGTCCTGACTTTC; CDR3aa: CASSRDRSSGANVLTF
v_gene: TRBV19; len: 14; j_gene: TRBJ2-3; abundance: -; d_gene: -; CDR3nt: TGTGCCAGTAGTATAGGGACAAGCCCAGATACGCAGTATTTT; CDR3aa: CASSIGTSPDTQYF